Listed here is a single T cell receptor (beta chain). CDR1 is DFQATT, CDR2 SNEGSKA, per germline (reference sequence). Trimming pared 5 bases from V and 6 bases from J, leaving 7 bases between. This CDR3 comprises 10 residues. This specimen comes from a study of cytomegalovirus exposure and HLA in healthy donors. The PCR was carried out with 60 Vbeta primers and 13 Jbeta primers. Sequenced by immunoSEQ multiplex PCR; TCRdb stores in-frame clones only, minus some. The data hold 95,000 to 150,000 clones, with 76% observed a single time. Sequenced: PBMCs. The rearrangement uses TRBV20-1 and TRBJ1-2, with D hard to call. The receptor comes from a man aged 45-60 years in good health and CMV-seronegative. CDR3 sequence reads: CSAPEDGYTF. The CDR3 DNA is TGCAGTGCTCCAGAGGATGGCTACACCTTC.